This TCR beta chain was obtained from a study of cytomegalovirus exposure and HLA in healthy donors. A multiplex PCR was run with 60 Vbeta primers and 13 Jbeta primers. This table comes from immunoSEQ multiplex PCR, and its TCRdb copy is limited to in-frame clones, with some not included. Here the sample spans approximately 220,000 clones, about 75% being singletons. This CDR3 region has 14 residues. V lost 5 bases and J 5 bases, leaving 12 bases between the germline ends. CDR1 and CDR2 (germline): SGHVS, FNYEAQ. The chain recombines TRBV7-6 with TRBJ2-2; maybe TRBD1 (6 bases). This clonotype was sampled from a male donor in good health and CMV-seronegative. The sample consisted of PBMCs. The CDR3: CASSNTGRTGELFF. CDR3 sequence (DNA): TGTGCCAGCAGCAATACAGGGAGAACCGGGGAGCTGTTTTTT.